This T cell receptor beta chain derives from a study of control samples from healthy donors and cancer patients. This CDR3 is built from 14 residues. J was trimmed by 8 bases and V by 6 bases; bases with no gene match: 6. The germline V gene encodes CDR1 MDHEN and CDR2 SYDVKM. The assay was immunoSEQ multiplex PCR, and TCRdb's table has in-frame clones only and misses some. Altogether roughly 100,000 clones are present, about 90% being singletons, with the ten largest covering 13% to 15%. The J gene is TRBJ2-3, the V gene TRBV28; 12 nucleotides line up with TRBD2. Sequencing input: blood. The origin of this receptor is a young man in good health. CDR3 sequence: CASSLTSGRGTQYF. CDR3 DNA: TGTGCCAGCAGCCTGACTAGCGGGAGAGGTACGCAGTATTTT.